Shown below are 25 T cell receptor beta chains from a single sample sequenced in a study of blood T cell repertoires in COVID-19 (TCRdb year 2020). Libraries were built with the immunoSEQ multiplex PCR assay. In TCRdb, the immuneACCESS table is reduced to in-frame sequences with V and J assigned. These tables do not hold every clone; where another copy was compared, an unresolved V gene accounts for under half, and the others remain unexplained. The table for this sample lists roughly 100,000 clones; 75% to 90% of them were counted only once. The ten top clones hold about 17% of the sample. Sequenced: peripheral blood. The receptors shown here come from a woman at least 80 years old with acute or convalescent COVID-19.

V is TRBV2 and J is TRBJ2-7; perhaps TRBD2 as D (5 bases). V lost 6 bases, J lost 3 bases, and 15 bases lay in between. Germline V gene lookup returns CDR1 SNHLY and CDR2 FYNNEI. This CDR3 has 14 amino acids. The CDR3 bases are TGTGCCAGCAGCACCGCCGGGGTATACTACGAGCAGTACTTC. Translation gives CASSTAGVYYEQYF.

V gene TRBV7-2 combines with J gene TRBJ2-2, with 10 bases identical to TRBD2. Germline CDR1 is SGHTA and CDR2 is FQGNSA. The CDR3 spans 15 residues. V shed 4 bases, J shed 3 bases, and the junction held 2 bases outside the gene matches. The CDR3 region has the DNA TGTGCCAGCAGCTATAGCGGGGGGTACACCGGGGAGCTGTTTTTT. Its translation is CASSYSGGYTGELFF.

J is TRBJ2-2 and V is TRBV11-1; 11 bases are a match to TRBD2. The V gene's germline CDR1 is SGHAT and CDR2 FQDESV (reference sequence). V lost 5 bases to trimming and J lost 4 bases; unmatched junction nucleotides: 6. The CDR3 has 16 amino acids. The CDR3 DNA sequence: TGTGCCAGCAGCAATAGCGGGGGGGCGCCCACCGGGGAGCTGTTTTTT. Translated, it gives CASSNSGGAPTGELFF.

The rearrangement links TRBV18 to TRBJ2-1; 7 nucleotides line up with TRBD1. CDR1 KGHSH and CDR2 LQKENI come from the germline V gene. J gave up 4 bases and V 0 bases, and 3 bases lay outside the gene matches. The CDR3 has 15 residues. Written as DNA, the CDR3 is TGTGCCAGCTCACCACCGGACAGGACTTACAATGAGCAGTTCTTC. Residues: CASSPPDRTYNEQFF.

The count of this clone is one. The rearrangement joins TRBV12-3 or TRBV12-4 to TRBJ1-2; D unclear. The CDR3 consists of 13 residues. The V and J ends lost 3 bases and 0 bases respectively, with 5 bases between them. The CDR3 here is CASSLQANYGYTF. DNA of the CDR3: TGTGCCAGCAGTTTGCAGGCTAACTATGGCTACACCTTC.

The V gene is TRBV29-1, the J gene TRBJ2-7; the D gene is possibly TRBD1 (6 bases). The germline CDR1 and CDR2 sequences are SQVTM and ANQGSEA. The V and J ends lost 6 bases and 10 bases respectively, with 19 bases between them. This CDR3 has 12 residues. The DNA for the CDR3 is TGCAGCGTGAAAAGAGGGGGATGGGGCCAGTACTTC. Residues: CSVKRGGWGQYF.

The V call is TRBV5-1, the J call TRBJ2-2; 7 nucleotides line up with TRBD2. The CDR3 consists of 14 residues. V lost 3 bases, J lost 8 bases, and 7 bases stayed unmatched. Germline CDR1 reads SGHRS; CDR2 reads YFSETQ. CDR3 in amino acids: CASSSGLVGGELFF. DNA of the CDR3: TGCGCCAGCAGCTCCGGACTAGTTGGTGGGGAGCTGTTTTTT.

The rearrangement links TRBV5-1 to TRBJ2-1, with D possibly matching TRBD1 (5 bases). The CDR3 covers 15 residues. The V gene lost 2 bases and the J gene lost 7 bases, with 16 bases spanning the gap. Per germline, CDR1 SGHRS and CDR2 YFSETQ. CDR3 region: CASSFDSRGWNEQFF. The CDR3 DNA follows: TGCGCCAGCAGCTTCGACAGTAGAGGTTGGAATGAGCAGTTCTTC.

This clone is a singleton in its sample. CDR3 nucleotide sequence: TGTGCCAGCTCATTTCGACAGGGGGAACAGAACACTGAAGCTTTCTTT. Encoded protein: CASSFRQGEQNTEAFF. The rearrangement links TRBV18 to TRBJ1-1, with 9 bases lining up with TRBD1. This CDR3 contains 16 residues. Per the germline V gene, CDR1 is KGHSH and CDR2 is LQKENI. The ends lost 5 bases at V and 1 base at J; junction bases unmatched: 8.

This chain links TRBV7-8 with TRBJ1-1; D is uncertain. Between the trimmed V and J ends, which lost 2 bases and 5 bases, there was a span of 12 bases. CDR1 and CDR2 from the germline V gene are SGHVS and FQNEAQ. The CDR3 length is 14 residues. CDR3 bases: TGTGCCAGCAGCTTAAAGGACGGGAGTACTGAAGCTTTCTTT. Amino acids: CASSLKDGSTEAFF.

CDR3 coding DNA: TGCGCCAGCAGTCAATCCGGACAGAGCAATCAGCCCCAGCATTTT. As protein: CASSQSGQSNQPQHF. The gene calls are TRBV23-1 and TRBJ1-5, with TRBD1 as a possible D gene (6 bases). TRBV23-1 has ORF status, its function being uncertain. The CDR3 extends over 15 amino acids. V was pared by 0 bases and J by 1 base, with 7 bases between.

The chain links TRBV2 to TRBJ2-7, with 9 bases matching TRBD2. From germline, CDR1 is SNHLY and CDR2 FYNNEI. The V and J ends lost 8 bases and 1 base, in that order; junction bases with no gene match: 9. The CDR3 is 15 residues long. CDR3 protein: CASSPSGGPSYEQYF. CDR3 coding DNA: TGTGCCAGCTCACCAAGCGGGGGGCCATCCTACGAGCAGTACTTC.

This clone was counted a single time. The V call is TRBV3-1 (or the pseudogene TRBV3-2), the J call TRBJ2-3; 8 bases align to TRBD2. V trimming: 0 bases; J trimming: 9 bases; junction bases outside the gene matches: 8. This CDR3 comprises 15 residues. The V gene's germline CDR1 is LGHDT and CDR2 YNNKEL (reference sequence). The CDR3, as DNA: TGTGCCAGCAGCCAAGATGTAGCGGGGCGGGGCACGCAGTATTTT. Translating gives CASSQDVAGRGTQYF.

This chain joins TRBV9 and TRBJ2-1, with 14 bases fitting TRBD2. J was trimmed by 4 bases and V by 1 base; bases with no gene match: 7. The CDR3 sequence is 18 residues long. Germline V gene data show CDR1 as SGDLS and CDR2 as YYNGEE. The CDR3 nucleotides are TGTGCCAGCAGCGTAACCGGGACTAGCGGGGGCCAGTACAATGAGCAGTTCTTC. Its translation is CASSVTGTSGGQYNEQFF.

The rearrangement uses TRBV9 and TRBJ2-3, with 10 nucleotides matching TRBD2. Germline trimming cut 0 bases from V and 2 bases from J; bases unmatched to any gene: 6. The CDR3 loop spans 17 amino acids. CDR1 and CDR2 (germline): SGDLS, YYNGEE. In DNA form, the CDR3 reads TGTGCCAGCAGCGTAGAACCAGCGGGGGGGACCACAGATACGCAGTATTTT. Protein product: CASSVEPAGGTTDTQYF.

The chain couples TRBV6-6 to TRBJ1-1; TRBD1 matches 7 bases. CDR1 and CDR2 (germline): MNHNY, SVGAGI (reference sequence). V lost 0 bases, J lost 7 bases, and 8 bases stayed unmatched. This CDR3 is 15 amino acids long. CDR3 protein: CASSYSPKGGIEAFF. CDR3 DNA: TGTGCCAGCAGTTACTCTCCGAAAGGGGGCATTGAAGCTTTCTTT.

This chain's CDR3 is CASSLGQGSPSSYEQYF. CDR3 DNA sequence: TGCGCCAGCAGCCTGGGACAGGGATCCCCTAGCTCCTACGAGCAGTACTTC. The chain recombines TRBV5-1 with TRBJ2-7; 9 bases align to TRBD1. J lost 0 bases, V lost 4 bases, and 11 bases had no gene match. CDR3 length equals 17 residues. Germline V gives CDR1 SGHRS, CDR2 YFSETQ.

The chain joins TRBV7-3 to TRBJ1-6; perhaps TRBD1 as D (5 bases). The V end lost 2 bases, the J end lost 4 bases, and 9 bases lay between the germline ends. CDR3 length: 15 residues. The germline gives CDR1 SGHTA, CDR2 FQGTGA. This chain's CDR3 is CASSLWGEYNSPLHF. The DNA of the CDR3 is TGTGCCAGCAGCTTATGGGGGGAATATAATTCACCCCTCCACTTT.

V gene TRBV23-1 combines with J gene TRBJ1-1; D is unresolved. TRBV23-1 is an ORF, and what it does is uncertain. Deletions cut 7 bases from V and 6 bases from J, with 6 bases between. CDR3 length: 10 amino acids. The CDR3 nucleotides are TGCGCCAGCACCCAGTCTGAAGCTTTCTTT. Translated, it gives CASTQSEAFF.

This sequence joins TRBV6-5 and TRBJ1-5; unclear D gene. CDR1 is MNHEY and CDR2 is SVGAGI in the germline V gene. CDR3 length: 15 residues. Trimming stripped 5 bases from V and 0 bases from J, with 11 bases between. Here the CDR3 DNA reads TGTGCCAGCAGTACTAGACCAAATAGCAATCAGCCCCAGCATTTT. Encoded protein: CASSTRPNSNQPQHF.

The rearrangement joins TRBV6-6 to TRBJ1-5, with D possibly matching TRBD1 (6 bases). Germline values: CDR1 MNHNY, CDR2 SVGAGI (reference sequence). The CDR3 runs to 15 residues. V was shortened by 2 bases and J by 0 bases, with 8 bases between the two germline ends. CDR3 residues: CASSYRTDSNQPQHF. CDR3 bases: TGTGCCAGCAGTTACCGGACAGATAGCAATCAGCCCCAGCATTTT.

V and J are TRBV5-4 and TRBJ1-1; TRBD1 aligns across 11 bases. Germline V gene lookup returns CDR1 SGHNT and CDR2 YYREEE (reference sequence). This CDR3 is built from 17 residues. V dropped 3 bases and J dropped 7; count of bases not matched to a gene: 14. CDR3 amino acids: CASSSRPRTGGVSEAFF. CDR3 DNA: TGTGCCAGCAGCTCCCGGCCGCGGACAGGGGGCGTCAGTGAAGCTTTCTTT.

This clone has just one count. The chain uses TRBV5-1 and TRBJ2-3; TRBD2 matches 9 bases. This CDR3 comprises 17 residues. After removal of 0 bases from V and 0 bases from J, the junction contained 5 bases not matched to a gene. Germline CDR1 is SGHRS and CDR2 is YFSETQ. The CDR3 here is CASSLAPAGGSTDTQYF. As DNA, the CDR3 is TGCGCCAGCAGCTTGGCCCCAGCGGGGGGTAGCACAGATACGCAGTATTTT.

The V call is TRBV19, the J call TRBJ2-2; the match to TRBD2 covers 8 bases. With 5 bases clipped from V and 3 bases from J, the junction kept 2 bases outside the gene matches. Germline lookup yields CDR1 LNHDA and CDR2 SQIVND (reference sequence). The CDR3 runs 14 residues. In DNA, the CDR3 is TGTGCCAGTAGTCGGGGGGGATACACCGGGGAGCTGTTTTTT. Translating it yields CASSRGGYTGELFF.

The CDR3 loop is CASSDFYTDTQYF. The CDR3 region has the DNA TGTGCCAGCAGTGACTTTTACACAGATACGCAGTATTTT. The rearrangement joins TRBV2 to TRBJ2-3; D not resolved. Trimming removed 3 bases from V and 2 bases from J, with 6 bases in between. The CDR3 is 13 amino acids. Germline V lookup: CDR1 SNHLY, CDR2 FYNNEI.